This TCR beta chain was captured in a study of CD8 T cells in Susac syndrome. Per germline, CDR1 SEHNR and CDR2 FQNEAQ (reference sequence). The CDR3 is 12 amino acids. With 7 bases clipped from V and 6 bases from J, the junction kept 6 bases outside the gene matches. The RNA, about 0.5 to 1 ug, was put through reverse transcription using random hexamers. TCRdb re-called the immunoSEQ multiplex PCR reads with MiXCR, one entry per CDR3 protein. The sample has fewer than 350,000 distinct CDR3 sequences; about nine tenths are singletons. The sequenced target, TCR beta, came from blood CD8+ and CD4+ T cells.

The clonotype comes from a human donor with multiple sclerosis. The specimen sequenced was CD8+ T cells from PBMCs. The V gene is TRBV7-9, the J gene TRBJ2-7, with TRBD2 identical over 7 bases. CDR3 region: CASTDAGAEQYF. CDR3 DNA sequence: TGTGCCAGCACCGACGCGGGAGCCGAGCAGTACTTC. Full variable domain (outside the CDR3, taken from reference TRBV7-9 and TRBJ2-7): DTGVSQNPRHKITKRGQNVTFRCDPISEHNRLYWYRQTLGQGPEFLTYFQNEAQLEKSRLLSDRFSAERPKGSFSTLEIQRTEQGDSAMYLCASTDAGAEQYFGPGTRLTVT.